This T cell receptor beta chain comes out of a study of PD-L1 blockade in urothelial cancer. The V segment lost 3 bases and the J segment 6 bases; nucleotides outside the gene matches: 15. Germline V gene data show CDR1 as SGHRS and CDR2 as YFSETQ. This CDR3 is 18 amino acids long. Synthetic TCR analog templates were spiked into all PCRs individually. The protocol was immunoSEQ multiplex PCR, while the TCRdb copy is restricted to in-frame clones and leaves out a portion. Of approximately 51,000 clones listed, roughly 86% were seen once; the top ten hold 15% to 20%. Each patient's cancer was a locally advanced or metastatic urothelial carcinoma. For each patient, 1 to 8 samples were obtained, pretreatment and on-treatment. Study-level findings and limits: At 3 weeks on treatment, tumor-associated clones expanded more with durable benefit.

For this clone: Its cognate antigen is unknown.

The source is a man in his 60s with urothelial cancer. The sequences come from PBMCs, collected around atezolizumab (anti-PD-L1) treatment. The chain joins TRBV5-1 to TRBJ2-2; 9 bases fit TRBD2. The CDR3: CASSSFMLGGRAAGELFF. The DNA for the CDR3 is TGCGCCAGCAGCTCCTTCATGCTGGGCGGGAGGGCCGCCGGGGAGCTGTTTTTT.